Listed below are T cell receptor beta chains from one sample, sequenced in a study of blood T cell repertoires in COVID-19. Profiling relied on immunoSEQ multiplex PCR, and the TCRdb table lists in-frame clones only, not all of them. The sample records roughly 280,000 clones, just under 90% being singletons. Sequenced material: PBMCs or T cells enriched from blood (not recorded which). Receptors were obtained from a woman in her 30s with acute COVID-19. The CDR3 runs from the conserved cysteine through the conserved F or W.

CDR3: CASSQGTLNNEQFF
J: TRBJ2-1
V: TRBV3-1/TRBV3-2

CDR3: CASSPRGQSTDTQYF
J: TRBJ2-3
V: TRBV18

CDR3: CASSQEGPLLLGVSYEQYF
J: TRBJ2-7
V: TRBV14

CDR3: CASGPWGAGFTDTQYF
J: TRBJ2-3
V: TRBV27

CDR3: CASSLISGSTGELFF
J: TRBJ2-2
V: TRBV5-6

CDR3: CASSLYQQGNGYTF
J: TRBJ1-2
V: TRBV5-1

CDR3: CASSPDRGESPLHF
J: TRBJ1-6
V: TRBV28

CDR3: CASSLGVGANYEQYF
J: TRBJ2-7
V: TRBV11-2

CDR3: CAISESTPINQPQHF
J: TRBJ1-5
V: TRBV10-3

CDR3: CASSEASMDTGELFF
J: TRBJ2-2
V: TRBV10-1

CDR3: CASSIGLDYYEQYF
J: TRBJ2-7
V: TRBV27

CDR3: CASSLTGQESSGNTIYF
J: TRBJ1-3
V: TRBV5-1

CDR3: CASSSGSSYEQYF
J: TRBJ2-7
V: TRBV13

CDR3: CASSQDWVGTASGNTIYF
J: TRBJ1-3
V: TRBV4-1

CDR3: CASSPELAYNIQYF
J: TRBJ2-4
V: TRBV3-1/TRBV3-2

CDR3: CSVEKDTEAFF
J: TRBJ1-1
V: TRBV29-1

CDR3: CASRPGGETQYF
J: TRBJ2-5
V: TRBV28

CDR3: CAWSPTGEANTGELFF
J: TRBJ2-2
V: TRBV30

CDR3: CASSQAQAYEQYF
J: TRBJ2-7
V: TRBV3-1/TRBV3-2

CDR3: CASSESGQRALGANVLTF
J: TRBJ2-6
V: TRBV6-1

CDR3: CASSPGTGFTGELFF
J: TRBJ2-2
V: TRBV19

CDR3: CASSPAGTGGYNEQFF
J: TRBJ2-1
V: TRBV27